The entry that follows covers one T cell receptor (beta chain) sequence. Its specificity is not known. A multiplex PCR was run with 60 Vbeta primers and 13 Jbeta primers. Sequenced by immunoSEQ multiplex PCR; TCRdb stores in-frame clones only, minus some. The sample lists 120,000 to 150,000 clones, around 9.6% occurring once. The data derive from a study of cytomegalovirus exposure and HLA in healthy donors. The study, taken as a whole, reports: About 87% or about 30% of the time was how often most TCR beta V segments were productive, according to an earlier analysis.

Germline V gene data show CDR1 as SGHAT and CDR2 as FQNNGV. This CDR3 spans 14 amino acids. Germline trimming cut 3 bases from V and 8 bases from J; bases unmatched to any gene: 5. Each donor was healthy, and each was a bone marrow donor. V gene TRBV11-2 combines with J gene TRBJ1-4, with 8 bases matching TRBD1. Sequencing used PBMCs. The sequence derives from a male donor in good health and CMV-seronegative. The DNA of the CDR3 is TGTGCCAGCAGCTTGGACAGGGCCACGGAAAAACTGTTTTTT. Translating gives CASSLDRATEKLFF.